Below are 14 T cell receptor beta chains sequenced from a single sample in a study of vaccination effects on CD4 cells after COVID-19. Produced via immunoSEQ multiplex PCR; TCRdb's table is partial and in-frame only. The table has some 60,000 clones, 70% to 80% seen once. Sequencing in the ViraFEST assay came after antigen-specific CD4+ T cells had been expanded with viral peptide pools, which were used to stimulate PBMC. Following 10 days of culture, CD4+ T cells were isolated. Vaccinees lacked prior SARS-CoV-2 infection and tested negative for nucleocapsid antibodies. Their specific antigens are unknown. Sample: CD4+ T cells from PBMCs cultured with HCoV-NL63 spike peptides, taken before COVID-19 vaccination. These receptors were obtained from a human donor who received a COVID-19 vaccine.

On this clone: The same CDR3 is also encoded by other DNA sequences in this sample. CDR3 loop: CASRRGGQETQYF. The CDR3 DNA reads as TGTGCCAGCAGGAGAGGGGGACAAGAGACCCAGTACTTC. The chain combines TRBV3-1 (or the pseudogene TRBV3-2) with TRBJ2-5; perhaps TRBD1 as D (6 bases). V lost 6 bases and J 2 bases, leaving 10 bases between the germline ends. CDR1 and CDR2 (germline): LGHDT, YNNKEL (reference sequence). The CDR3 runs to 13 residues.

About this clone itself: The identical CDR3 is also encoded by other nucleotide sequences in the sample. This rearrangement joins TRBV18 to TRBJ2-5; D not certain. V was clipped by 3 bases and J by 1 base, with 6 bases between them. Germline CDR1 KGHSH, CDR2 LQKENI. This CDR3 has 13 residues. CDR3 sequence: CASSPRGQETQYF. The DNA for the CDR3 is TGTGCCAGCTCACCTCGCGGCCAAGAGACCCAGTACTTC. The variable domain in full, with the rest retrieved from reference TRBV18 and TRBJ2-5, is NAGVMQNPRHLVRRRGQEARLRCSPMKGHSHVYWYRQLPEEGLKFMVYLQKENIIDESGMPKERFSAEFPKEGPSILRIQQVVRGDSAAYFCASSPRGQETQYFGPGTRLLVL.

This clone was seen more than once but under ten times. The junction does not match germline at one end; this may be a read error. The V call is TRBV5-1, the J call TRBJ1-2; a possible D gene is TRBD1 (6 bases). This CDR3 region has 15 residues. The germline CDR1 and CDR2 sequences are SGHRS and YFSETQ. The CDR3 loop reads CASRLGSGQNYGYTF. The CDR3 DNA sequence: TGCGCCAGCAGATTGGGGTCCGGACAGAACTATGGCTACACCTTC.

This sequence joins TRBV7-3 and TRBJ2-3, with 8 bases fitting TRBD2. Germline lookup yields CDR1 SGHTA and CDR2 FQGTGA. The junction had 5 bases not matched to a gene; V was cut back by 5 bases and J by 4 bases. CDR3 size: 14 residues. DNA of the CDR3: TGTGCCAGCAGCCGCGGGGGGAAGGCAGATACGCAGTATTTT. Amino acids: CASSRGGKADTQYF.

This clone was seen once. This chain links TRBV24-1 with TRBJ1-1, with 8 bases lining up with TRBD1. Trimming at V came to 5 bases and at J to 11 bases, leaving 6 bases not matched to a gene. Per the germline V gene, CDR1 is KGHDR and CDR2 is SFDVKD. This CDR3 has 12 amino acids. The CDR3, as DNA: TGTGCCACCAGTGGCTCGGACAGGGCGGCTTTCTTT. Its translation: CATSGSDRAAFF.

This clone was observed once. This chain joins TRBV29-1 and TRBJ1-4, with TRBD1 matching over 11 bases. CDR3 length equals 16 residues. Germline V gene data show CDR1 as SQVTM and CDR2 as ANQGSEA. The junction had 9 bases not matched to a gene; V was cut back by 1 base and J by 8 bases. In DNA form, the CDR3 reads TGCAGCGTTGAAGGGGGCGGACAGGGGGCGTACGAAAAACTGTTTTTT. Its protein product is CSVEGGGQGAYEKLFF.

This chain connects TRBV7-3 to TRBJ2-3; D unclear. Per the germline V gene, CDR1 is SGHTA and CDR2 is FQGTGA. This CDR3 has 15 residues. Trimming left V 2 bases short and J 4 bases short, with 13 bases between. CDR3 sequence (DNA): TGTGCCAGCAGCTTATTCGGAGTTTCTCCAGATACGCAGTATTTT. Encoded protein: CASSLFGVSPDTQYF.

CDR3 sequence reads: CASSRARSTDTQYF. CDR3 nucleotides: TGTGCCAGCAGCCGCGCTAGAAGCACAGATACGCAGTATTTT. The chain links TRBV3-1 (or the pseudogene TRBV3-2) to TRBJ2-3; D unclear. CDR1 is LGHDT, CDR2 YNNKEL, per germline (reference sequence). Trimming pared 4 bases from V and 0 bases from J, leaving 8 bases between. The CDR3 covers 14 residues.

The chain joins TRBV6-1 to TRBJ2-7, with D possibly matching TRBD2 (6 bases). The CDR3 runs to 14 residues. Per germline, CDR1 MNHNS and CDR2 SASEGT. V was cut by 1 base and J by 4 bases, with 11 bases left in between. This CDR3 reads CASSEGGVGYEQYV. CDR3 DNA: TGTGCCAGCAGTGAAGGGGGGGTCGGATACGAGCAGTACGTC.

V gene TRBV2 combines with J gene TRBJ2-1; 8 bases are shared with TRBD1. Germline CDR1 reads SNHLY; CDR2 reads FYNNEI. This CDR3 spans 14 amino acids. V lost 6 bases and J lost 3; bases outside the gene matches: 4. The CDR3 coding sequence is TGTGCCAGCAGGCGGGACAGGAACTACAATGAGCAGTTCTTC. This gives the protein CASRRDRNYNEQFF.

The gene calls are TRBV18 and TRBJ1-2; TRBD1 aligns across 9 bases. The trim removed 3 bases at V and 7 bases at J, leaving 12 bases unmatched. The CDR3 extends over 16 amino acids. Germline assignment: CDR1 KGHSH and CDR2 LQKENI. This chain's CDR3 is CASSPLSGTGLFGYTF. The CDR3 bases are TGTGCCAGCTCACCTCTATCCGGGACAGGGCTTTTTGGCTACACCTTC.

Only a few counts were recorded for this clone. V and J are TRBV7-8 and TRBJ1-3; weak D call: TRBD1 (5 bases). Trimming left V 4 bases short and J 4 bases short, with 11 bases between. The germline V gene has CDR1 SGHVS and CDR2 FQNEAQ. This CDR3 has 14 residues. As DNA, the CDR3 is TGTGCCAGCAGCTCCTTAGGGGACGGAAACACCATATATTTT. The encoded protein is CASSSLGDGNTIYF.

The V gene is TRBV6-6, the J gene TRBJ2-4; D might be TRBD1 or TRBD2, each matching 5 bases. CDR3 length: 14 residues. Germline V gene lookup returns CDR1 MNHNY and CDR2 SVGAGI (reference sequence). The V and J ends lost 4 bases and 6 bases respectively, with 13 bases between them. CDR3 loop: CASSSSGTRNIQYF. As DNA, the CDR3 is TGTGCCAGCAGTTCCTCCGGGACCAGAAACATTCAGTACTTC.

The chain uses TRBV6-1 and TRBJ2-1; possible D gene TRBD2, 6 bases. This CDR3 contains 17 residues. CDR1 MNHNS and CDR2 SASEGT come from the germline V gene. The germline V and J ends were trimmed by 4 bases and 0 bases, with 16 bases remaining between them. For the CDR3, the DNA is TGTGCCAGCAGTGCAAAGATCGGGGGAGGCTCCTACAATGAGCAGTTCTTC. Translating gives CASSAKIGGGSYNEQFF.